Listed below are T cell receptor beta chains from one sample, sequenced in a study of Ad26.COV2.S vaccination and SARS-CoV-2 variants. The assay was immunoSEQ multiplex PCR, and TCRdb's table has in-frame clones only and misses some. The profile shows more than 300,000 clones, just under 85% of them singletons. The sample was peripheral blood, taken in a trial of Ad26.COV2.S vaccine versus placebo. Receptors originate from a person aged 18-60 years who received the Ad26.COV2.S COVID-19 vaccine or a placebo. The CDR3 runs from the conserved cysteine through the conserved F or W. Each record gives: J gene, D gene, clone size, V gene, CDR3 protein, CDR3 DNA. The D gene is left open where the match is weak. Size is stated for part of the rows, as once, few or many counts, or as a class when the clone is expanded.

j_call: TRBJ1-5; d_call: -; clone_size: -; v_call: TRBV27; cdr3_aa: CASTLTGGNQPQHF; cdr3_nt: TGTGCCAGCACCTTGACCGGGGGCAATCAGCCCCAGCATTTT
j_call: TRBJ2-3; d_call: TRBD2; clone_size: -; v_call: TRBV19; cdr3_aa: CASSIMGLAGGNPDTQYF; cdr3_nt: TGTGCCAGTAGTATAATGGGACTAGCGGGGGGGAACCCAGATACGCAGTATTTT
j_call: TRBJ1-5; d_call: -; clone_size: -; v_call: TRBV27; cdr3_aa: CASSLSSNQPQHF; cdr3_nt: TGTGCCAGCAGTTTAAGTAGCAATCAGCCCCAGCATTTT
j_call: TRBJ1-6; d_call: -; clone_size: once; v_call: TRBV4-2; cdr3_aa: CASSQVQGGGSPLHF; cdr3_nt: TGTGCCAGCAGCCAAGTACAGGGCGGAGGTTCACCCCTCCACTTT
j_call: TRBJ2-2; d_call: TRBD1; clone_size: -; v_call: TRBV28; cdr3_aa: CASSLGDRNTGELFF; cdr3_nt: TGTGCCAGCAGTTTAGGGGACAGGAACACCGGGGAGCTGTTTTTT
j_call: TRBJ2-6; d_call: -; clone_size: -; v_call: TRBV4-2; cdr3_aa: CASSQEGGSSGANVLTF; cdr3_nt: TGTGCCAGCAGCCAGGAGGGGGGCAGCTCTGGGGCCAACGTCCTGACTTTC
j_call: TRBJ2-7; d_call: -; clone_size: -; v_call: TRBV6-5; cdr3_aa: CASSYNRVDGSYEQYF; cdr3_nt: TGTGCCAGCAGTTACAACAGGGTGGATGGCTCCTACGAGCAGTACTTC
j_call: TRBJ2-7; d_call: -; clone_size: -; v_call: TRBV30; cdr3_aa: CAWNKGHTYEQYF; cdr3_nt: TGTGCCTGGAACAAGGGACATACCTACGAGCAGTACTTC
j_call: TRBJ2-3; d_call: TRBD2; clone_size: -; v_call: TRBV7-2; cdr3_aa: CASSLGGGVFGRTQYF; cdr3_nt: TGTGCCAGCAGCTTAGGGGGGGGTGTCTTTGGGCGTACGCAGTATTTT
j_call: TRBJ2-7; d_call: TRBD2; clone_size: -; v_call: TRBV12-3/TRBV12-4; cdr3_aa: CASSSGEGYEQYF; cdr3_nt: TGTGCCAGCAGTTCGGGGGAGGGCTACGAGCAGTACTTC
j_call: TRBJ1-3; d_call: -; clone_size: -; v_call: TRBV5-1; cdr3_aa: CASSVSGNTIYF; cdr3_nt: TGCGCCAGCAGCGTTTCTGGAAACACCATATATTTT
j_call: TRBJ2-3; d_call: -; clone_size: -; v_call: TRBV6-1; cdr3_aa: CASSENSVATDTQYF; cdr3_nt: TGTGCCAGCAGTGAAAATTCAGTGGCCACAGATACGCAGTATTTT
j_call: TRBJ2-3; d_call: -; clone_size: -; v_call: TRBV3-1/TRBV3-2; cdr3_aa: CASRETGTGQDTQYF; cdr3_nt: TGTGCCAGCAGAGAGACAGGTACGGGACAAGATACGCAGTATTTT
j_call: TRBJ1-1; d_call: -; clone_size: -; v_call: TRBV24-1; cdr3_aa: CATSDPRNSGTEAFF; cdr3_nt: TGTGCCACCAGTGATCCCAGGAATTCGGGCACTGAAGCTTTCTTT
j_call: TRBJ1-3; d_call: -; clone_size: -; v_call: TRBV3-1/TRBV3-2; cdr3_aa: CASSDEGSGGNTIYF; cdr3_nt: TGTGCCAGCAGCGACGAAGGCTCGGGAGGAAACACCATATATTTT
j_call: TRBJ1-1; d_call: TRBD1; clone_size: -; v_call: TRBV2; cdr3_aa: CASPGGAFSTEAFF; cdr3_nt: TGTGCCAGCCCAGGGGGCGCCTTCTCCACTGAAGCTTTCTTT
j_call: TRBJ1-2; d_call: TRBD1; clone_size: once; v_call: TRBV7-9; cdr3_aa: CASSSRGLADGYTF; cdr3_nt: TGTGCCAGCAGTTCCAGGGGGCTGGCGGATGGCTACACCTTC
j_call: TRBJ2-6; d_call: -; clone_size: -; v_call: TRBV11-2; cdr3_aa: CASSFSGANVLTF; cdr3_nt: TGTGCCAGCAGCTTTTCTGGGGCCAACGTCCTGACTTTC
j_call: TRBJ2-7; d_call: -; clone_size: -; v_call: TRBV5-5; cdr3_aa: CASSLALASYEQYF; cdr3_nt: TGTGCCAGCAGCTTGGCCTTGGCGTCCTACGAGCAGTACTTC
j_call: TRBJ1-2; d_call: -; clone_size: -; v_call: TRBV10-3; cdr3_aa: CATQRDPNYGYTF; cdr3_nt: TGTGCCACCCAAAGGGATCCTAACTATGGCTACACCTTC
j_call: TRBJ2-7; d_call: -; clone_size: -; v_call: TRBV9; cdr3_aa: CASSPRASTYEQYF; cdr3_nt: TGTGCCAGCAGCCCTCGAGCGAGTACCTACGAGCAGTACTTC
j_call: TRBJ2-5; d_call: -; clone_size: -; v_call: TRBV7-2; cdr3_aa: CASTDPYRETQYF; cdr3_nt: TGTGCCAGCACCGATCCTTACAGAGAGACCCAGTACTTC
j_call: TRBJ2-7; d_call: TRBD2; clone_size: -; v_call: TRBV12-3/TRBV12-4; cdr3_aa: CASSRSGGREQYF; cdr3_nt: TGTGCCAGCAGCCGTAGCGGGGGGCGCGAGCAGTACTTC
j_call: TRBJ1-4; d_call: -; clone_size: -; v_call: TRBV18; cdr3_aa: CASRPTRVRGEKLFF; cdr3_nt: TGTGCCAGCAGACCAACGCGGGTACGGGGTGAAAAACTGTTTTTT
j_call: TRBJ2-2; d_call: -; clone_size: -; v_call: TRBV27; cdr3_aa: CASSLSQGHGELFF; cdr3_nt: TGTGCCAGCAGTTTATCCCAGGGTCACGGGGAGCTGTTTTTT
j_call: TRBJ2-2; d_call: -; clone_size: -; v_call: TRBV28; cdr3_aa: CASSLGGINTGELFF; cdr3_nt: TGTGCCAGCAGTTTAGGAGGGATAAACACCGGGGAGCTGTTTTTT
j_call: TRBJ1-2; d_call: -; clone_size: -; v_call: TRBV27; cdr3_aa: CASSLFANYGYTF; cdr3_nt: TGTGCCAGCAGTTTATTCGCTAACTATGGCTACACCTTC
j_call: TRBJ2-3; d_call: -; clone_size: -; v_call: TRBV7-8; cdr3_aa: CASSTNTDTQYF; cdr3_nt: TGTGCCAGCAGCACAAACACAGATACGCAGTATTTT
j_call: TRBJ2-7; d_call: -; clone_size: -; v_call: TRBV27; cdr3_aa: CASSFNAASYEQYF; cdr3_nt: TGTGCCAGCAGTTTTAACGCGGCCTCCTACGAGCAGTACTTC
j_call: TRBJ1-6; d_call: TRBD1; clone_size: -; v_call: TRBV3-1/TRBV3-2; cdr3_aa: CASSTRTGGTNSPLHF; cdr3_nt: TGTGCCAGCAGCACGAGGACAGGGGGAACTAATTCACCCCTCCACTTT
j_call: TRBJ2-3; d_call: TRBD2; clone_size: -; v_call: TRBV27; cdr3_aa: CASSNLAGGRADTQYF; cdr3_nt: TGTGCCAGCAGTAATCTAGCGGGGGGGCGGGCAGATACGCAGTATTTT
j_call: TRBJ1-5; d_call: -; clone_size: many; v_call: TRBV7-6; cdr3_aa: CASSREGQGQPQHF; cdr3_nt: TGTGCCAGCAGCCGAGAGGGTCAGGGTCAGCCCCAGCATTTT
j_call: TRBJ1-1; d_call: TRBD1; clone_size: few; v_call: TRBV5-1; cdr3_aa: CASSLGTGSTEAFF; cdr3_nt: TGCGCCAGCAGCTTGGGGACAGGGTCGACTGAAGCTTTCTTT
j_call: TRBJ2-7; d_call: TRBD1; clone_size: -; v_call: TRBV27; cdr3_aa: CASSLQGAWYEQYF; cdr3_nt: TGTGCCAGCAGTTTACAGGGGGCGTGGTACGAGCAGTACTTC
j_call: TRBJ2-1; d_call: TRBD2; clone_size: once; v_call: TRBV3-1/TRBV3-2; cdr3_aa: CASSLAGGRYNEQFF; cdr3_nt: TGTGCCAGCAGCCTAGCGGGGGGGCGTTACAATGAGCAGTTCTTC
j_call: TRBJ2-1; d_call: TRBD1; clone_size: -; v_call: TRBV7-9; cdr3_aa: CASSLGGRGRYNEQFF; cdr3_nt: TGTGCCAGCAGCCTAGGGGGCAGGGGGCGATACAATGAGCAGTTCTTC
j_call: TRBJ2-7; d_call: -; clone_size: few; v_call: TRBV12-5; cdr3_aa: CASGLYEQYF; cdr3_nt: TGTGCTAGTGGCCTATACGAGCAGTACTTC
j_call: TRBJ1-1; d_call: -; clone_size: -; v_call: TRBV18; cdr3_aa: CASSGAPNTEAFF; cdr3_nt: TGTGCCAGCTCAGGGGCCCCGAACACTGAAGCTTTCTTT
j_call: TRBJ1-5; d_call: -; clone_size: -; v_call: TRBV28; cdr3_aa: CADPFETARRQPQHF; cdr3_nt: TGTGCCGACCCTTTTGAGACAGCCCGGCGACAGCCCCAGCATTTT
j_call: TRBJ1-5; d_call: -; clone_size: -; v_call: TRBV12-2; cdr3_aa: CASRRVLSNQPQHF; cdr3_nt: TGTGCAAGTCGACGCGTTCTTAGCAATCAGCCCCAGCATTTT
j_call: TRBJ1-2; d_call: TRBD1; clone_size: -; v_call: TRBV29-1; cdr3_aa: CSVRQGNYGYTF; cdr3_nt: TGCAGCGTGAGACAGGGGAACTATGGCTACACCTTC
j_call: TRBJ1-1; d_call: TRBD1; clone_size: -; v_call: TRBV27; cdr3_aa: CASIPRGGLLNTEAFF; cdr3_nt: TGTGCCAGCATCCCGAGAGGGGGCCTGTTGAACACTGAAGCTTTCTTT
j_call: TRBJ2-7; d_call: -; clone_size: -; v_call: TRBV6-9; cdr3_aa: CASSYSRQGPSYEQYF; cdr3_nt: TGTGCCAGCAGTTATTCTAGGCAGGGGCCTTCCTACGAGCAGTACTTC
j_call: TRBJ2-3; d_call: TRBD2; clone_size: -; v_call: TRBV5-1; cdr3_aa: CASSAPSGGVDTQYF; cdr3_nt: TGCGCCAGCAGCGCTCCTAGCGGGGGAGTAGATACGCAGTATTTT
j_call: TRBJ2-7; d_call: TRBD1; clone_size: few; v_call: TRBV5-3; cdr3_aa: CARSSAGQASYEQYF; cdr3_nt: TGTGCCAGAAGCTCGGCTGGACAGGCCTCCTACGAGCAGTACTTC
j_call: TRBJ2-7; d_call: -; clone_size: -; v_call: TRBV18; cdr3_aa: CASSPPGRRPSYEQYF; cdr3_nt: TGTGCCAGCTCACCACCGGGGAGGCGGCCTTCCTACGAGCAGTACTTC
j_call: TRBJ2-4; d_call: TRBD1; clone_size: -; v_call: TRBV5-4; cdr3_aa: CASSPTGGTKNIQYF; cdr3_nt: TGTGCCAGCAGTCCTACAGGGGGCACCAAAAACATTCAGTACTTC
j_call: TRBJ1-4; d_call: -; clone_size: -; v_call: TRBV5-1; cdr3_aa: CASSRTDRMKEKLFF; cdr3_nt: TGCGCCAGCAGCCGGACAGATCGAATGAAGGAGAAACTGTTTTTT
j_call: TRBJ1-3; d_call: TRBD1; clone_size: -; v_call: TRBV7-3; cdr3_aa: CASSSPDRVSGNTIYF; cdr3_nt: TGTGCCAGCAGCTCACCCGACAGGGTCTCTGGAAACACCATATATTTT
j_call: TRBJ1-2; d_call: TRBD1; clone_size: -; v_call: TRBV19; cdr3_aa: CASSSGTGGSGGYTF; cdr3_nt: TGTGCCAGTAGTTCCGGGACAGGGGGTTCGGGCGGCTACACCTTC
j_call: TRBJ2-7; d_call: TRBD1; clone_size: once; v_call: TRBV12-5; cdr3_aa: CASGLAYRGEQYF; cdr3_nt: TGTGCTAGTGGTTTGGCGTACAGGGGCGAGCAGTACTTC
j_call: TRBJ2-6; d_call: -; clone_size: -; v_call: TRBV28; cdr3_aa: CASSLSRVPLRSGANVLTF; cdr3_nt: TGTGCCAGCAGTTTATCGAGGGTCCCGCTCAGGTCTGGGGCCAACGTCCTGACTTTC
j_call: TRBJ1-5; d_call: TRBD1; clone_size: few; v_call: TRBV9; cdr3_aa: CASSDDRGLEPQHF; cdr3_nt: TGTGCCAGCAGCGATGACAGGGGGCTGGAGCCCCAGCATTTT
j_call: TRBJ2-1; d_call: -; clone_size: -; v_call: TRBV3-1/TRBV3-2; cdr3_aa: CASSPGPGPYNEQFF; cdr3_nt: TGTGCCAGCAGCCCCGGCCCGGGGCCCTACAATGAGCAGTTCTTC
j_call: TRBJ1-2; d_call: -; clone_size: -; v_call: TRBV11-2; cdr3_aa: CASSLSDGDYGYTF; cdr3_nt: TGTGCCAGCAGCTTATCCGACGGGGACTATGGCTACACCTTC
j_call: TRBJ2-7; d_call: TRBD2; clone_size: -; v_call: TRBV5-6; cdr3_aa: CASSLLSSGGYEQYF; cdr3_nt: TGTGCCAGCAGCCTGTTATCTAGCGGGGGATACGAGCAGTACTTC
j_call: TRBJ2-7; d_call: -; clone_size: few; v_call: TRBV4-2; cdr3_aa: CASSRGALSSYEQYF; cdr3_nt: TGTGCCAGCAGCCGGGGGGCCTTAAGCTCCTACGAGCAGTACTTC
j_call: TRBJ1-5; d_call: -; clone_size: -; v_call: TRBV6-1; cdr3_aa: CASSEVGGLSAGNQPQHF; cdr3_nt: TGTGCCAGCAGTGAAGTGGGGGGGCTGAGCGCGGGCAATCAGCCCCAGCATTTT